Listed here are 9 T cell receptor beta chains from one sample, sequenced in a study of blood T cell repertoires in COVID-19 (dated by TCRdb to the early 2020s). The protocol used for the library was the immunoSEQ multiplex PCR assay. Imported from immuneACCESS, the table was reduced by TCRdb to in-frame sequences with V and J called. These copies leave out some clones; in studies compared against another copy, an unresolved V gene accounts for under half, and the cause of the remainder is not known. In all, the sample holds more than 80,000 clones, and 65% to 90% of those were seen once. The ten most abundant clones make up 1.5% to 2% of the sample. Sequenced material: peripheral blood. These receptors were obtained from an elderly man with acute or convalescent COVID-19.

As concerns this clone: Germline and junction disagree at one end, which may indicate a read error. This sequence joins TRBV6-5 and TRBJ2-7, with 10 bases lining up with TRBD1. The germline V gene has CDR1 MNHEY and CDR2 SVGAGI. This CDR3 contains 13 residues. The CDR3 DNA is TGTGCCAGCGGACGAACCCTAGGGACAGGGGTTGACTTC. This gives the protein CASGRTLGTGVDF.

V and J are TRBV18 and TRBJ2-6; D remains unclear. CDR3 length: 15 residues. V lost 1 base and J 1 base, leaving 5 bases between the germline ends. Germline-derived CDR1 and CDR2 are KGHSH and LQKENI. The DNA for the CDR3 is TGTGCCAGCTCACCACTATCGTCTGGGGCCAACGTCCTGACTTTC. This translates into CASSPLSSGANVLTF.

The V gene is TRBV12-3 or TRBV12-4, the J gene TRBJ2-1, with D perhaps matching TRBD2 (6 bases). With 3 bases removed from V and 6 bases from J, the gap between germline ends came to 9 bases. The CDR3 totals 13 residues. DNA of the CDR3: TGTGCCAGCAGTTTCGGGACTCCCAATGAGCAGTTCTTC. Its translation is CASSFGTPNEQFF.

The genes are TRBV5-6 and TRBJ2-7; 7 bases align to TRBD1. This CDR3 region has 14 residues. Germline assignment: CDR1 SGHDT and CDR2 YYEEEE. V was clipped by 2 bases and J by 0 bases; unmatched bases: 2. CDR3 region: CASSFGQVSYEQYF. The CDR3 DNA is TGTGCCAGCAGCTTCGGACAGGTCTCCTACGAGCAGTACTTC.

The V gene is TRBV18, the J gene TRBJ2-1; D is unresolved. The V gene lost 3 bases and the J gene lost 9 bases, with 9 bases spanning the gap. The CDR3 runs to 12 residues. The germline V gene has CDR1 KGHSH and CDR2 LQKENI. The CDR3 protein is CASSPTMGEQFF. The CDR3 DNA follows: TGTGCCAGCTCACCTACTATGGGTGAGCAGTTCTTC.

The chain carries TRBV4-3 and TRBJ2-2; maybe TRBD2 (5 bases). V was pared by 4 bases and J by 1 base, with 13 bases between. The CDR3 is made up of 16 amino acids. CDR1 LGHNA and CDR2 YSLEER come from the germline V gene. The CDR3 nucleotides are TGCGCCAGCAGCCCCCAGCTGGCGGGGAACACCGGGGAGCTGTTTTTT. It codes for CASSPQLAGNTGELFF.

This sequence joins TRBV2 and TRBJ1-5; D is perhaps TRBD1 (5 bases). The CDR3 length is 14 residues. The germline V and J ends were trimmed by 6 bases and 2 bases, with 11 bases remaining between them. Germline CDR1 reads SNHLY; CDR2 reads FYNNEI. CDR3 coding DNA: TGTGCCAGCAGCCAAGACAGCGGCAATCAGCCCCAGCATTTT. Amino acid sequence: CASSQDSGNQPQHF.

The genes are TRBV6-6 and TRBJ2-3, with D possibly matching TRBD2 (5 bases). Germline lookup yields CDR1 MNHNY and CDR2 SVGAGI (reference sequence). V was trimmed by 5 bases and J by 4 bases, leaving 13 bases between them. This CDR3 is 14 amino acids long. CDR3 sequence reads: CASSTPTSSDTQYF. The CDR3 nucleotides are TGTGCCAGCAGTACGCCCACTAGTTCAGATACGCAGTATTTT.

The chain couples TRBV20-1 to TRBJ1-6; 12 bases agree with TRBD1. The CDR3 totals 16 residues. Germline-derived CDR1 and CDR2 are DFQATT and SNEGSKA (reference sequence). V lost 3 bases and J lost 10; bases outside the gene matches: 10. The CDR3 spells CSASAGTGGAGSPLHF. The CDR3 bases are TGCAGTGCTAGTGCCGGGACAGGGGGCGCGGGATCACCCCTCCACTTT.